Reported below is one TCR beta chain. Its antigen is currently unknown. From germline, CDR1 is SNHLY and CDR2 FYNNEI. J lost 7 bases, V lost 9 bases, and 9 bases had no gene match. This CDR3 spans 14 amino acids. Assay: immunoSEQ multiplex PCR; the TCRdb copy retains only in-frame clones and omits some. The sample gives 110,000 or so clones, 85% to 95% of which show up once; around 4.1% is in the top ten. These data come from a study of brain T cells in children with intractable seizures. Overall study results and limits: Patients' HCMV serostatus was unknown; virus specificity rests on CDR3 similarity alone.

The rearrangement uses TRBV2 and TRBJ1-6; 7 bases map to TRBD1. This TCR was sampled from a boy in the first two years of life with hemimegalencephaly and intractable seizures. Sample: peripheral blood, taken at surgery. CDR3 protein: CASSPRDSNSPLHF. CDR3 coding DNA: TGTGCCAGTAGCCCCCGGGACAGCAATTCACCCCTCCACTTT. The entire variable domain, with the rest obtained from reference TRBV2 and TRBJ1-6, is as follows: EPEVTQTPSHQVTQMGQEVILRCVPISNHLYFYWYRQILGQKVEFLVSFYNNEISEKSEIFDDQFSVERPDGSNFTLKIRSTKLEDSAMYFCASSPRDSNSPLHFGNGTRLTVT.